What follows are 20 T cell receptor beta chains derived from one specimen sequenced in a study of blood T cell repertoires in COVID-19. The repertoire was sequenced with immunoSEQ multiplex PCR; TCRdb's copy has only in-frame clones and lacks some. The table has approximately 46,000 clones, about 91% seen once; the top ten hold around 3.5%. The sample was peripheral blood. Receptors were obtained from a human donor in a cohort sampled during active COVID-19.

The V gene is TRBV28, the J gene TRBJ2-7, with a weak D call TRBD1 (7 bases). V lost 7 bases to trimming and J lost 1 base, with 14 bases between them. CDR3 size: 14 residues. Germline V gene data show CDR1 as MDHEN and CDR2 as SYDVKM. This CDR3 is CASNVAGGSYEQYF. CDR3 DNA: TGTGCCAGCAATGTGGCAGGGGGGTCCTACGAGCAGTACTTC.

This sequence joins TRBV21-1 and TRBJ2-5; TRBD1 is the table's D call, not checked against the DNA. TRBV21-1 is flagged as a pseudogene. This CDR3 spans 14 amino acids. CDR3 nucleotide sequence: TGTGCCAGCAGCAAAGAGACAGGGGAAGAGACCCAGTACTTC. Translated: CASSKETGEETQYF.

The CDR3 loop reads CASSFIPQPQHF. The CDR3 nucleotides read TGTGCCAGCAGTTTTATTCCCCAGCCCCAGCATTTT. The rearrangement joins TRBV12-3 or TRBV12-4 to TRBJ1-5; D uncertain. This CDR3 comprises 12 residues. Trimming stripped 3 bases from V and 7 bases from J, with 7 bases between.

This clone has more than one count but fewer than ten. V usage is TRBV6-4 and J usage is TRBJ2-3; no clear D gene. Trimming shortened V by 10 bases and J by 4 bases, and 21 bases separated the two germline ends. CDR3 length equals 15 residues. Germline assignment: CDR1 MRHNA and CDR2 SNTAGT. The CDR3 nucleotides are TGTGCCACCGAGAGGCACCACCGGAAAGCAGATACGCAGTATTTT. Encoded protein: CATERHHRKADTQYF.

The V and J genes are TRBV7-8 and TRBJ2-2; TRBD2 agrees at 14 bases. The CDR3 is made up of 16 amino acids. The V segment lost 2 bases and the J segment 6 bases; nucleotides outside the gene matches: 2. Germline V gene data show CDR1 as SGHVS and CDR2 as FQNEAQ. The CDR3 nucleotides are TGTGCCAGCAGCTTATCGACTAGCGGGAGGGCCGGGGAGCTGTTTTTT. Encoded protein: CASSLSTSGRAGELFF.

CDR3 region: CASSQSFTAPGGYTF. The CDR3 coding sequence is TGTGCCAGCAGCCAAAGTTTCACCGCCCCGGGGGGCTACACCTTC. The chain employs TRBV4-2 and TRBJ1-2; D is unclear. V shed 2 bases and J shed 8 bases, with 18 bases lying between them. Germline CDR1 and CDR2: LGHNA and YNFKEQ. The CDR3 has 15 residues.

The chain joins TRBV30 to TRBJ1-2, with TRBD1 as a possible D gene (6 bases). With 4 bases removed from V and 3 bases from J, the gap between germline ends came to 9 bases. The CDR3 consists of 12 residues. Germline V gives CDR1 GTSNPN, CDR2 SVGIG (reference sequence). Here the CDR3 DNA reads TGTGCCTGGAATGGGGGCGACTATGGCTACACCTTC. Its translation: CAWNGGDYGYTF.

The V call is TRBV5-5, the J call TRBJ1-5; 7 bases agree with TRBD1. CDR3 length equals 14 residues. Germline loops: CDR1 SGHKS, CDR2 YYEKEE (reference sequence). V lost 4 bases and J lost 3; bases outside the gene matches: 4. The DNA for the CDR3 is TGTGCCAGCAGCACAGGGGTGGTCAATCAGCCCCAGCATTTT. Residues: CASSTGVVNQPQHF.

This sequence joins TRBV10-1 and TRBJ1-1; the D gene is possibly TRBD1 (6 bases). Germline CDR1 and CDR2: WNHNN and SYGVQD (reference sequence). The CDR3 has 11 amino acids. This CDR3 is CPKLGTNQAFF. The CDR3, as DNA: TGCCCTAAGCTTGGGACAAATCAGGCTTTCTTT.

V and J are TRBV9 and TRBJ1-1; maybe TRBD1 (6 bases). The germline V gene encodes CDR1 SGDLS and CDR2 YYNGEE. The CDR3 has 14 residues. The V end was cut by 0 bases, the J end by 7 bases, with 13 bases between. The CDR3 DNA is TGTGCCAGCAGCGTAGGCCCAGGGGCGGTTGAAGCTTTCTTT. This translates into CASSVGPGAVEAFF.

The chain is built from TRBV16 and TRBJ2-5; tentatively, D is TRBD1 (6 bases). The CDR3 consists of 13 residues. Germline V lookup: CDR1 KGHSY, CDR2 FQNENV. V shed 4 bases and J shed 2 bases, with 8 bases lying between them. Written as DNA, the CDR3 is TGTGCCAGCAGCCGCGGACAGCAAGAGACCCAGTACTTC. It is translated as CASSRGQQETQYF.

V is TRBV4-2 and J is TRBJ1-2; possibly TRBD1 for D (5 bases). CDR3 length equals 18 residues. Deletions cut 0 bases from V and 0 bases from J, with 17 bases between. Germline CDR1 reads LGHNA; CDR2 reads YNFKEQ. The CDR3 reads CASSQETAFLRPNYGYTF. CDR3 coding DNA: TGTGCCAGCAGCCAAGAGACAGCATTTCTAAGACCTAACTATGGCTACACCTTC.

By frequency in the sample, this clone is medium-sized (0.01 to 0.1%). The same CDR3 can be traced to other DNA sequences in this sample. The V call is TRBV4-1, the J call TRBJ1-1, with a tentative D call TRBD1 (5 bases). Per the germline V gene, CDR1 is MGHRA and CDR2 is YSYEKL. This CDR3 region has 15 residues. V was shortened by 1 base and J by 2 bases, with 11 bases between the two germline ends. This CDR3 is CASSQVGGANTEAFF. In nucleotides, the CDR3 is TGCGCCAGCAGCCAAGTGGGAGGGGCCAACACTGAAGCTTTCTTT.

This clone is a singleton in its sample. This chain uses TRBV4-2 with TRBJ2-3; possible D gene TRBD1, 6 bases. V lost 1 base and J 0 bases, leaving 8 bases between the germline ends. Germline V gives CDR1 LGHNA, CDR2 YNFKEQ. The CDR3 spans 15 residues. CDR3 coding DNA: TGTGCCAGCAGCCAAGGAGACAGGAGCACAGATACGCAGTATTTT. Translating it yields CASSQGDRSTDTQYF.

This clone was seen once. The chain carries TRBV6-2 or TRBV6-3 and TRBJ1-1; the D gene is possibly TRBD1 (5 bases). The V gene lost 2 bases and the J gene lost 6 bases, with 10 bases spanning the gap. Germline-derived CDR1 and CDR2 are MNHEY and SVGEGT. This CDR3 spans 13 amino acids. The CDR3: CASSYLRGAEAFF. CDR3 DNA: TGTGCCAGCAGTTACCTAAGGGGTGCTGAAGCTTTCTTT.

The chain couples TRBV5-1 to TRBJ2-5; 7 bases are shared with TRBD1. Germline-derived CDR1 and CDR2 are SGHRS and YFSETQ. J lost 4 bases, V lost 4 bases, and 4 bases had no gene match. This CDR3 comprises 13 residues. For the CDR3, the DNA is TGCGCCAGCAGCCCCTACAGGGGAGAGACCCAGTACTTC. This gives the protein CASSPYRGETQYF.

This chain links TRBV7-9 with TRBJ1-1; no firm D call. V was shortened by 2 bases and J by 5 bases, with 9 bases between the two germline ends. CDR1 is SEHNR and CDR2 is FQNEAQ in the germline V gene (reference sequence). The CDR3 length is 13 residues. CDR3 in amino acids: CASSLLEGTEAFF. In nucleotides, the CDR3 is TGTGCCAGCAGCTTATTAGAGGGAACTGAAGCTTTCTTT.

This rearrangement joins TRBV6-5 to TRBJ1-2; D may be TRBD1 (5 bases). Germline V gives CDR1 MNHEY, CDR2 SVGAGI. The CDR3 sequence is 14 residues long. Trimming cost V 2 bases and J 4 bases, with 11 bases left between them. DNA of the CDR3: TGTGCCAGCAGTTACGGGGCGGACGTCTATGGCTACACCTTC. This translates into CASSYGADVYGYTF.

J is TRBJ1-2 and V is TRBV6-5; D may be TRBD1 (5 bases). V was clipped by 0 bases and J by 0 bases, with 11 bases between them. Germline V gene sequence: CDR1 MNHEY, CDR2 SVGAGI. The CDR3 has 16 residues. This CDR3 reads CASSYSGLPANYGYTF. CDR3 DNA sequence: TGTGCCAGCAGTTACTCGGGACTTCCTGCTAACTATGGCTACACCTTC.

Here the CDR3 reads CASSLVSQGGLGQPQHF. DNA of the CDR3: TGTGCCAGCAGCTTAGTAAGTCAGGGGGGTCTTGGGCAGCCCCAGCATTTT. V and J are TRBV7-2 and TRBJ1-5, with TRBD1 matching over 7 bases. In germline, CDR1 is SGHTA, CDR2 FQGNSA. The CDR3 runs to 17 residues. V was clipped by 1 base and J by 7 bases; unmatched bases: 13.